A selection of T cell receptor beta chains follows, all from one sample in a study of blood T cells in healthy people across ages. Via MiXCR, TCRdb re-called the 5' RACE reads, giving one row per CDR3 protein. The sample includes more than 700,000 distinct CDR3 sequences, 53% of them seen just once. The sample comprised blood. Every receptor here comes from an elderly man in good health. Each CDR3 is given with its conserved first and last residue. The D gene is left open where the match is weak. A clone size is listed for some rows: how often the clone was seen (once, few, many), or a class if it is expanded.

>TRBV13|.|TRBJ2-7|.
TGTGCCAGCAGCTTTGACACCTACGAGCAGTACTTC
CASSFDTYEQYF
>TRBV28|TRBD2|TRBJ2-7|.
TGTGCCAGCCTCCGGTCCGAGCGGGAACAAACTAGAACAACCTACGAGCAGTACTTC
CASLRSEREQTRTTYEQYF
>TRBV28|TRBD1|TRBJ2-7|.
TGTGCCAGCAGTCCCTTTACAGGGGGTATATCCGAGCAGTACTTC
CASSPFTGGISEQYF
>TRBV2|.|TRBJ2-1|.
TGTGCCAGCAGTCAAACGGGACGGGGGTACAATGAGCAGTTCTTC
CASSQTGRGYNEQFF
>TRBV12-3/TRBV12-4|TRBD2|TRBJ2-1|.
TGTGCCAGCAGAACAGCCGGGACTACCGAGTTCTTC
CASRTAGTTEFF
>TRBV20-1|TRBD2|TRBJ2-1|few
TGCAGTGCTTGGTCGGCTAGCGGGAGGAATGAGCAGTTCTTC
CSAWSASGRNEQFF
>TRBV28|.|TRBJ2-7|.
TGTGCCAGCACTGAGTCCATTCCCTACGAGCAGTACTTC
CASTESIPYEQYF
>TRBV28|.|TRBJ2-4|.
TGTGCCACGGCCAAAAACATTCAGTACTTC
CATAKNIQYF
>TRBV7-2|.|TRBJ2-3|.
TGTGCCAGCACCTCTTCCGAGCCCGGAAAGACAGATACGCAGTATTTT
CASTSSEPGKTDTQYF
>TRBV28|TRBD2|TRBJ2-7|.
TGTGCCAGCAGTAGGTATGGGACTAGCGGGAGTCCCCGATACGTCGAGCAGTACTTC
CASSRYGTSGSPRYVEQYF
>TRBV5-1|.|TRBJ2-3|.
TGCGCCAGCACCATAGACTACACTAGCACAGATACGCAGTATTTT
CASTIDYTSTDTQYF
>TRBV10-3|TRBD2|TRBJ2-7|.
TGTGCCATCAGACCCGGGATAGCGGGACTCGAGCAGTACTTC
CAIRPGIAGLEQYF
>TRBV28|.|TRBJ2-4|.
TGTGCCAGCAGGAGCCAACAGGGTCGGGCCAAAAACATTCAGTACTTC
CASRSQQGRAKNIQYF
>TRBV29-1|TRBD2|TRBJ2-5|.
TGCAGCGTTGTTGGGGGGTCGGGGAGGGCCCAAGAGACCCAGTACTTC
CSVVGGSGRAQETQYF
>TRBV7-8|.|TRBJ1-2|.
TGTGCCAGCAGCCCGGACATCAACCCGTATGGCTACACCTTC
CASSPDINPYGYTF
>TRBV11-2|TRBD2|TRBJ2-4|few
TGTGCCAGCAGCCCCACGGGGGGGGGCAAAAACATTCAGTACTTC
CASSPTGGGKNIQYF
>TRBV5-1|.|TRBJ2-5|many
TGCGCCAGCAGCTCCATTGGGTTGGAGACCCAGTACTTC
CASSSIGLETQYF
>TRBV2|.|TRBJ2-5|once
TGTGCCAGCAGACTTCAGTCAGTCCTCCAAGAGACCCAGTACTTC
CASRLQSVLQETQYF
>TRBV5-1|TRBD2|TRBJ2-3|.
TGCGCCAGCAGCCCTGGGACTAGCGGGAGTACGTATTTT
CASSPGTSGSTYF
>TRBV28|.|TRBJ2-2|many
TGTGCCAGCAGTTTCGGCACGCCCGGGGAGCTGTTTTTT
CASSFGTPGELFF
>TRBV27|.|TRBJ2-7|.
TGTGCCAGCAGTCCAATGGACCTCCCCTACGAGCAGTACTTC
CASSPMDLPYEQYF
>TRBV9|TRBD2|TRBJ2-1|once
TGTGCCAGCAGCGTAGGACTAGCGGGAGGCACTTCCAATGAGCAGTTCTTC
CASSVGLAGGTSNEQFF
>TRBV7-2|.|TRBJ2-7|few
TGTGCCAGCAGCTCTGGGGGTGGCTCCTCTCTCTACGAGCAGTACTTC
CASSSGGGSSLYEQYF
>TRBV5-1|TRBD1|TRBJ1-6|.
TGCGCCAGCAGCGGAACGGGACAGGGGAATTCACCCCTCCACTTT
CASSGTGQGNSPLHF
>TRBV2|TRBD2|TRBJ2-7|.
TGTGCCAGCAGGGAGACGCCCGTAGCGGGTGAGCAGTACTTC
CASRETPVAGEQYF
>TRBV7-9|.|TRBJ1-5|.
TGTGCCAGCAGCCCCCCGGGGAACAGCAATCAGCCCCAGCATTTT
CASSPPGNSNQPQHF
>TRBV20-1|TRBD1|TRBJ2-7|few
TGCAGTGCTATCAGCCAGGGGGACCACACCTACGAGCAGTACTTC
CSAISQGDHTYEQYF
>TRBV6-4|.|TRBJ2-1|.
TGTGCCAGCAGCGGCGGGGCCAGGGATGAGCAGTTCTTC
CASSGGARDEQFF